Below, 10 T cell receptor beta chains from the same sample are listed, as sequenced in a study of blood T cell repertoires in COVID-19. Measured with immunoSEQ multiplex PCR; TCRdb has only the in-frame clones, and not every one. This sample carries about 400,000 clones, roughly 90% of them seen once, and the ten largest clones take 1.7%. The sequencing input was PBMCs or T cells enriched from blood (not recorded which). The source of these receptors is a woman aged 30 to 39 who had recovered from COVID-19.

This chain uses TRBV11-3 with TRBJ2-1, with a tentative D call TRBD2 (7 bases). Germline loops: CDR1 SGHNT, CDR2 YENEEA. CDR3 length: 14 residues. The ends were cut back, 0 bases at V and 9 bases at J, with 12 bases in the middle. As DNA, the CDR3 is TGTGCCAGCAGCTTAGATCGGGGAGGGGGTGAGCAGTTCTTC. Its translation is CASSLDRGGGEQFF.

Concerning this clone: Additional DNA sequences in this sample encode the identical CDR3. The J gene is TRBJ1-1, the V gene TRBV6-4; unclear D gene. The CDR3 loop spans 13 amino acids. From germline, CDR1 is MRHNA and CDR2 SNTAGT. The V and J ends lost 4 bases and 0 bases respectively, with 6 bases between them. Written as DNA, the CDR3 is TGTGCCAGCAGTGTGTCCGTGAACACTGAAGCTTTCTTT. This gives the protein CASSVSVNTEAFF.

The gene calls are TRBV13 and TRBJ2-1; 15 bases are shared with TRBD2. J gave up 1 base and V 5 bases, and 9 bases lay outside the gene matches. The CDR3 spans 19 residues. Per germline, CDR1 PRHDT and CDR2 FYEKMQ (reference sequence). The CDR3 here is CASSPGLAGGLRSYNEQFF. The CDR3 bases are TGTGCCAGCAGCCCCGGACTAGCGGGGGGGCTCAGATCCTACAATGAGCAGTTCTTC.

The gene calls are TRBV4-2 and TRBJ1-6; 9 bases fit TRBD1. The J segment lost 9 bases and the V segment lost 4 bases, leaving 7 bases of the junction unmatched. The length of the CDR3 is 15 residues. CDR1 and CDR2 from the germline V gene are LGHNA and YNFKEQ. DNA for the CDR3: TGTGCCAGCAGCCCCCAGGGACAGGGCGGTTCACCCCTCCACTTT. It encodes CASSPQGQGGSPLHF.

This clone was counted only a few times. The rearrangement joins TRBV7-2 to TRBJ1-4; the D is unclear. Trimming shortened V by 1 base and J by 8 bases, and 5 bases separated the two germline ends. CDR1 SGHTA and CDR2 FQGNSA come from the germline V gene. This CDR3 is 12 amino acids long. The CDR3 DNA follows: TGTGCCAGCAGCTTAGGGCGGGAAAAACTGTTTTTT. Its protein is CASSLGREKLFF.

The V gene is TRBV7-2, the J gene TRBJ2-2; D is possibly TRBD1 (5 bases). The V gene lost 0 bases and the J gene lost 2 bases, with 7 bases spanning the gap. CDR1 SGHTA and CDR2 FQGNSA come from the germline V gene. The CDR3 is 15 residues long. CDR3 sequence: CASSLAGHNTGELFF. In DNA, the CDR3 is TGTGCCAGCAGCTTAGCGGGGCATAACACCGGGGAGCTGTTTTTT.

This chain links TRBV20-1 with TRBJ2-7; D perhaps matches TRBD1 (5 bases). CDR3 size: 11 residues. V lost 5 bases to trimming and J lost 6 bases, with 11 bases between them. Germline-derived CDR1 and CDR2 are DFQATT and SNEGSKA (reference sequence). In DNA form, the CDR3 reads TGCAGTGCTTTCCAGGGAAGCGAGCAGTACTTC. Its translation: CSAFQGSEQYF.

The CDR3 DNA reads TGTGCCAGCAGCCGCCTGCGGCCCGCGGGAGACAACACCGGGGAGCTGTTTTTT. Its protein is CASSRLRPAGDNTGELFF. The rearrangement uses TRBV7-9 and TRBJ2-2, with 7 bases identical to TRBD2. The CDR3 extends over 18 amino acids. The J segment lost 2 bases and the V segment lost 5 bases, leaving 14 bases of the junction unmatched. Germline CDR1 reads SEHNR; CDR2 reads FQNEAQ (reference sequence).

The rearrangement joins TRBV9 to TRBJ1-1; D is unclear. CDR1 and CDR2 from the germline V gene are SGDLS and YYNGEE. This CDR3 has 16 residues. Trimming pared 4 bases from V and 5 bases from J, leaving 21 bases between. The CDR3 DNA reads TGTGCCAGCAGCCCCCATTTGGCGGGGTTGGGAACTGAAGCTTTCTTT. This gives the protein CASSPHLAGLGTEAFF.

The rearrangement uses TRBV24-1 and TRBJ2-5; 7 bases line up with TRBD1. Germline V CDR1 and CDR2: KGHDR, SFDVKD. The CDR3 consists of 14 residues. The V gene end was trimmed by 4 bases and the J gene end by 5 bases; junction bases not matched to a gene: 6. The CDR3 loop reads CATSETGFGETQYF. CDR3 in DNA: TGTGCCACCAGTGAGACAGGGTTTGGGGAGACCCAGTACTTC.